This T cell receptor (beta chain) was sequenced during a study of control samples from healthy donors and cancer patients. Clones were read by immunoSEQ multiplex PCR, and TCRdb kept only the in-frame ones, dropping some. The sample contains some 64,000 clones, around nine tenths of which appear only once. This CDR3 has 12 amino acids. Between the trimmed V and J ends, which lost 5 bases and 0 bases, there was a span of 7 bases. Per germline, CDR1 SQVTM and CDR2 ANQGSEA. The chain couples TRBV29-1 to TRBJ1-1; D is unclear. Sequencing was done on a sample of PBMCs. The TCR sequence derives from a woman aged 45-60 years with colorectal cancer. CDR3 sequence: CSVQPVNTEAFF. The CDR3 region has the DNA TGCAGCGTTCAACCGGTGAACACTGAAGCTTTCTTT. Looking up the rest from reference TRBV29-1 and TRBJ1-1 gives the full variable domain: SAVISQKPSRDICQRGTSLTIQCQVDSQVTMMFWYRQQPGQSLTLIATANQGSEATYESGFVIDKFPISRPNLTFSTLTVSNMSPEDSSIYLCSVQPVNTEAFFGQGTRLTVV.